The following is a TCR beta chain sequence with its context. What it binds is unknown. This sample stems from a study of T cell responses to AZD1222 COVID-19 vaccine. Study conclusions and caveats: Following two doses of AZD1222, Spike-specific TCR breadth and depth rose.

Germline-derived CDR1 and CDR2 are SGDLS and YYNGEE. This CDR3 has 15 amino acids. V lost 6 bases, J lost 1 base, and 14 bases lay in between. TCRdb's table, derived via immunoSEQ multiplex PCR, lists solely in-frame clones and lacks some. The table records over 110,000 clones, approximately 87% of them present only once. The TCR was taken from an adult who received the AZD1222 COVID-19 vaccine. The source was peripheral blood, collected 28 days after the second AZD1222 dose. V usage is TRBV9 and J usage is TRBJ1-5; perhaps TRBD1 as D (5 bases). The CDR3 DNA reads as TGTGCCAGCATAGCTAGTGCAGGGAGCAATCAGCCCCAGCATTTT. It yields the protein CASIASAGSNQPQHF.